These 5 T cell receptor beta chains originate from one sample sequenced in a study of T cell repertoires in cytomegalovirus infection. TCRdb itself ran the reads through MiXCR, one entry per CDR3 protein. The table has about 400,000 distinct CDR3 sequences, less than 20% seen once. The material sequenced was PBMCs. The source of these receptors is a human donor in good health (CMV status not recorded). Some clones in this sample may be carry-over from other donors' samples.

This clonotype was recorded many times. The chain combines TRBV7-2 with TRBJ2-1; 12 bases match TRBD2. With V trimmed by 5 bases and J by 7 bases, 6 bases remained unmatched. Germline values: CDR1 SGHTA, CDR2 FQGNSA. The CDR3 consists of 15 residues. CDR3 DNA sequence: TGTGCCAGCAGCCCAACTGGACTAGCGGGGAATGAGCAGTTCTTC. Translated, it gives CASSPTGLAGNEQFF.

This clonotype has ten or more counts. The genes are TRBV12-3 or TRBV12-4 and TRBJ1-4; 9 nucleotides match TRBD1. Germline trimming cut 8 bases from V and 7 bases from J; bases unmatched to any gene: 14. This CDR3 region has 16 residues. The CDR3 DNA is TGTGCCAGCCTCTATTCACAGGGGGCAGAAGGTGAAAAACTGTTTTTT. Its protein is CASLYSQGAEGEKLFF.

The chain has TRBV20-1 and TRBJ2-7; no reliable D call. V dropped 4 bases and J dropped 0 bases, with 22 bases sitting between them. Germline V gene data show CDR1 as DFQATT and CDR2 as SNEGSKA (reference sequence). CDR3 length: 17 amino acids. This CDR3 reads CSAILANSTRSSYEQYF. CDR3 in DNA: TGCAGTGCTATATTGGCGAACTCGACCCGGAGCTCCTACGAGCAGTACTTC.

In this sample, this clonotype turned up a few times. V is TRBV6-4 and J is TRBJ2-7, with D tentatively TRBD1 (6 bases). The CDR3 is 9 amino acids. Trimming pared 9 bases from V and 8 bases from J, leaving 8 bases between. Germline loops: CDR1 MRHNA, CDR2 SNTAGT. The CDR3 region has the DNA TGTGCCAGAGGACAGCAGCAGTACTTC. Translating gives CARGQQQYF.

A remark on this clonotype: This may come from a read error, since a much larger clone is one base off. The chain links TRBV10-3 to TRBJ2-1; 10 nucleotides line up with TRBD2. In germline, CDR1 is ENHRY, CDR2 SYGVKD. The CDR3 runs 15 residues. In nucleotides, the CDR3 is TGTGCCATCAGTGAGTTACTAGCGGGATCGAATGAGCAGTCCTTC. Protein product: CAISELLAGSNEQSF.